The source of this T cell receptor (beta chain) is a study of shared clonotypes between healthy human individuals. Study in general: Ranging from 18 to 49 in age, donors were a couple of women and a few men. CD8 memory received one plate per donor, CD8 naive two, CD4 memory three and CD4 naive three. Study conclusions and caveats: Between several donors, naive CD4 clonotypes were shared at a level of about 5%. Generally, estimated richness proved larger in naive subsets than it did in memory subsets.

About this clone: The antigen is undetermined.

V lost 2 bases, J lost 2 bases, and 1 base stayed unmatched. Germline V CDR1 and CDR2: SGHRS, YFSETQ. The CDR3 consists of 15 residues. Assay: immunoSEQ multiplex PCR; the TCRdb copy retains only in-frame clones and omits some. The sample includes over a million clones, about 77% of them seen just once. J is TRBJ2-6 and V is TRBV5-1; TRBD1 matches at 7 bases. This clonotype was obtained from a man aged 18 to 30 in good health. Source material: memory CD4+ T cells sorted from blood. Described subset: CD45RA-negative fraction. Written as DNA, the CDR3 is TGCGCCAGCAGCTTCGACAGGGCTGGGGCCAACGTCCTGACTTTC. It codes for CASSFDRAGANVLTF.